Shown below are 5 T cell receptor beta chains from a single sample sequenced in a study of cytomegalovirus exposure and HLA in healthy donors. This PCR relied on a set of 60 Vbeta primers and 13 Jbeta primers. Sequenced by immunoSEQ multiplex PCR; TCRdb stores in-frame clones only, minus some. The sample yields about 150,000 clones, about four fifths seen once. Sequenced input: PBMCs. Receptor source: a man aged 18 to 35 in good health and CMV-seronegative.

This clone has just one count. The chain links TRBV6-5 to TRBJ2-7; D might be TRBD1 (5 bases). V was shortened by 4 bases and J by 3 bases, with 13 bases between the two germline ends. The CDR3 loop spans 14 amino acids. Germline V CDR1 and CDR2: MNHEY, SVGAGI. The CDR3 sequence: CASSWGDFSYEQYF. The CDR3 DNA is TGTGCCAGCAGTTGGGGCGACTTTAGCTACGAGCAGTACTTC.

This clone was seen a handful of times. The chain has TRBV27 and TRBJ2-7; D may be TRBD1 (5 bases). The V and J ends lost 3 bases and 6 bases respectively, with 12 bases between them. Germline V gene lookup returns CDR1 MNHEY and CDR2 SMNVEV (reference sequence). The CDR3 sequence is 13 residues long. In nucleotides, the CDR3 is TGTGCCAGCAGTTTTAGGCAGGGCGGCGAGCAGTACGTC. This encodes CASSFRQGGEQYV.

With respect to this clone: Germline is not matched at one junction end, which may reflect a read error. The chain's CDR3 is CSSSLFRGSTNEKLFF. In DNA form, the CDR3 reads TGTTCCAGCAGCTTATTTAGGGGGTCAACTAATGAAAAACTGTTTTTT. This chain uses TRBV7-9 with TRBJ1-4, with D maybe TRBD1 (6 bases). The V gene's germline CDR1 is SEHNR and CDR2 FQNEAQ (reference sequence). This CDR3 contains 16 residues.

Note on this clone: A junction end diverges from the germline sequence, so it may reflect a read error. The V gene is TRBV7-9, the J gene TRBJ2-7, with 7 bases fitting TRBD1. The germline CDR1 and CDR2 sequences are SEHNR and FQNEAQ (reference sequence). The CDR3 has 15 residues. CDR3 in amino acids: CSSSSGQDPSYEQYF. The CDR3 region has the DNA TGTTCCAGCAGCTCCGGACAGGACCCTTCCTACGAGCAGTACTTC.

V gene TRBV27 combines with J gene TRBJ1-5, with unresolved D. CDR1 and CDR2 (germline): MNHEY, SMNVEV (reference sequence). V lost 2 bases and J lost 10, with 15 bases in between. CDR3 size: 14 residues. CDR3 nucleotides: TGTGCCAGCAGTTTAAATTCTGGTTCCTACCCCCAGCATTTT. Amino acids: CASSLNSGSYPQHF.